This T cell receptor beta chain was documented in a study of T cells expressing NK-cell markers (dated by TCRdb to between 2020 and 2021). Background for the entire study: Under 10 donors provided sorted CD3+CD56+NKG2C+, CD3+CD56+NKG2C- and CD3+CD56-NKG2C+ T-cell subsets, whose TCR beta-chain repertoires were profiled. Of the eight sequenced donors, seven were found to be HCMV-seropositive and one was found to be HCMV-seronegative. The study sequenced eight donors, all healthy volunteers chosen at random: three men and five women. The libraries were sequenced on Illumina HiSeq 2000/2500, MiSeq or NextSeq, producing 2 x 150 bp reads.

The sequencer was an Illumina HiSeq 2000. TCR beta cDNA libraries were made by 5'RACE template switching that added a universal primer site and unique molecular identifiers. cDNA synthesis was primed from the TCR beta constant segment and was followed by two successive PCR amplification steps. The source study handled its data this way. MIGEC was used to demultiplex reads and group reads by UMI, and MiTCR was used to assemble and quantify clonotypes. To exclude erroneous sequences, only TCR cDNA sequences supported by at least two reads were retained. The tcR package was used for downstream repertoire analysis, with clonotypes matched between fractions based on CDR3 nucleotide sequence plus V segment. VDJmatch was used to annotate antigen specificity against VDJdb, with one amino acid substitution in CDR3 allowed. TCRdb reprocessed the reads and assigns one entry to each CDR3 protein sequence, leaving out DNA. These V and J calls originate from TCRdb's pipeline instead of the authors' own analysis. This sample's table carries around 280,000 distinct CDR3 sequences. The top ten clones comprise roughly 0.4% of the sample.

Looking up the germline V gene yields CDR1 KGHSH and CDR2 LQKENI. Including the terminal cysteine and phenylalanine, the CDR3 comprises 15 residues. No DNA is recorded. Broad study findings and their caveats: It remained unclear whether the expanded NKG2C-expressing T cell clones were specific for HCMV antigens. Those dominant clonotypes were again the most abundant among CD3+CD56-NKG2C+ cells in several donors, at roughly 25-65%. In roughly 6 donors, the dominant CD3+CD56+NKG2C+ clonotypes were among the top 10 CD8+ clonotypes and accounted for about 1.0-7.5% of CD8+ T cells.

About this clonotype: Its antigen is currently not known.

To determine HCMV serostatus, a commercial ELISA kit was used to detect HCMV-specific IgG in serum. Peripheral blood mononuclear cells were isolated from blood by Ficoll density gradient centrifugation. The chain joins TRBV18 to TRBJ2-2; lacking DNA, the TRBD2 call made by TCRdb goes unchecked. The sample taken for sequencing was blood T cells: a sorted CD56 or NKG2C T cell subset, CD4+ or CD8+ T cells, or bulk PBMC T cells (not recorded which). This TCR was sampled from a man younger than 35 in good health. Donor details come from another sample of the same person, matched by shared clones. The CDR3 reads CASSRREGGTGELFF.